These T cell receptor beta chains were read from a single sample in a study of PD-L1 blockade in urothelial cancer. The data were produced by immunoSEQ multiplex PCR, yet TCRdb's version contains in-frame clones alone and is incomplete. The top ten clones hold about 7.3% of a sample with tens of thousands of clones, about 90% of them seen once. The source material was PBMCs, sampled around atezolizumab (anti-PD-L1) treatment. Receptors were obtained from a man aged 65-85 years with urothelial cancer. Both conserved end residues are part of each CDR3.

j_gene,v_gene,CDR3aa
TRBJ2-1,TRBV9,CASSVGAQGEYEQFF
TRBJ2-7,TRBV6-1,CASSVEGPSGPSYEQYF
TRBJ1-1,TRBV14,CASRQEVGAYTEAFF
TRBJ2-5,TRBV5-1,CASRPSGAQETQYF
TRBJ2-7,TRBV28,CASSPATGSAYEQYF
TRBJ2-3,TRBV19,CASTPFGGSPTDTQYF
TRBJ2-1,TRBV5-5,CASRGGPGSYNEQFF
TRBJ1-1,TRBV6-1,CASSPLTGGNTEAFF
TRBJ2-7,TRBV28,CASVVTGASYEQYF
TRBJ2-2,TRBV5-1,CASSARQGDTGELFF
TRBJ2-2,TRBV6-5,CASNRAAGELFF
TRBJ1-2,TRBV23-1,CASSQLQGMGGYTF
TRBJ2-5,TRBV11-1,CASSPRGETQYF
TRBJ2-7,TRBV6-6,CASSRVGLDEQYF
TRBJ1-2,TRBV27,CASSLNRGNYGYTF
TRBJ2-3,TRBV7-9,CASSLQEGFTDTQYF
TRBJ2-6,TRBV7-8,CASSLGTSGSSGANVLTF
TRBJ1-2,TRBV27,CASRPRDRRYNYGYTF
TRBJ2-7,TRBV6-5,CASSYGTGVGEQYF
TRBJ1-1,TRBV27,CASSLRPGRAGKAFF
TRBJ2-5,TRBV10-1,CASSGTPQETQYF
TRBJ2-7,TRBV5-4,CASSQGQIYEQYF
TRBJ2-6,TRBV29-1,CSVVGQGAGANVLTF
TRBJ1-3,TRBV7-2,CASSLGSAGIAGNTIYF
TRBJ1-2,TRBV19,CASSRVGQGVFAGYTF
TRBJ2-2,TRBV27,CASSKGVLWILNTGELFF
TRBJ1-1,TRBV19,CASSIEGIGTEAFF
TRBJ2-1,TRBV4-1,CASSQPGLAGGSSYNEQFF
TRBJ1-6,TRBV30,CAWSENTGGISYNSPLHF